Listed here are 15 T cell receptor beta chains from one sample, sequenced in a study of PD-L1 blockade in urothelial cancer. TCRdb's copy holds only in-frame clones and misses some; the assay was immunoSEQ multiplex PCR. The repertoire holds 120,000 or so clones, with about 83% as singletons. The time point is: peripheral blood 6 weeks after treatment start. This material consisted of PBMCs, taken around atezolizumab (anti-PD-L1) treatment. These receptors all stem from a man aged 45-60 years with urothelial cancer.

V and J are TRBV30 and TRBJ1-5, with 7 nucleotides matching TRBD1. The CDR3 extends over 13 amino acids. CDR1 and CDR2 (germline): GTSNPN, SVGIG (reference sequence). Trimming cost V 8 bases and J 4 bases; bases outside gene matches: 8. The CDR3 DNA reads as TGTGCCGCATCCGGGACAGTTAATCAGCCCCAGCATTTT. Protein product: CAASGTVNQPQHF.

The CDR3 DNA follows: TGTGCCTGGAGCCGGACAGATACGCAGTATTTT. This encodes CAWSRTDTQYF. The genes are TRBV30 and TRBJ2-3; D call uncertain. The CDR3 has 11 residues. The V end was cut by 3 bases, the J end by 3 bases, with 4 bases between. Germline assignment: CDR1 GTSNPN and CDR2 SVGIG (reference sequence).

The chain is built from TRBV7-9 and TRBJ2-4; 10 nucleotides agree with TRBD1. The CDR3 is 15 residues long. Trimming removed 3 bases from V and 8 bases from J; junction bases left unmatched: 7. Germline V gene data show CDR1 as SEHNR and CDR2 as FQNEAQ (reference sequence). The CDR3 is CASSFYGTGEDIQYF. The CDR3 nucleotides are TGTGCCAGCAGCTTTTACGGGACAGGGGAAGACATTCAGTACTTC. Drawing the rest from reference TRBV7-9 and TRBJ2-4, the complete variable domain is DTGVSQNPRHKITKRGQNVTFRCDPISEHNRLYWYRQTLGQGPEFLTYFQNEAQLEKSRLLSDRFSAERPKGSFSTLEIQRTEQGDSAMYLCASSFYGTGEDIQYFGAGTRLSVL.

This chain joins TRBV5-6 and TRBJ2-7; weak D call: TRBD1 (6 bases). V was trimmed by 0 bases and J by 7 bases, leaving 17 bases between them. The CDR3 extends over 15 amino acids. Germline CDR1 reads SGHDT; CDR2 reads YYEEEE. Here the CDR3 reads CASSLAGQGFREQYF. The CDR3 DNA reads TGTGCCAGCAGCTTGGCGGGACAAGGGTTTCGGGAGCAGTACTTC.

The chain has TRBV6-4 and TRBJ1-3, with D perhaps TRBD1 (5 bases). The CDR3 has 16 amino acids. V lost 0 bases and J lost 2, with 11 bases in between. Germline CDR1 MRHNA, CDR2 SNTAGT. Here the CDR3 DNA reads TGTGCCAGCAGTGACTCCCCCAGGGAACCTGGAAACACCATATATTTT. Residues: CASSDSPREPGNTIYF.

The DNA of the CDR3 is TGTGCCAGCAGCCCGGCCCAGCGGCCGGGTGGGGAGACCCAGTACTTC. The encoded protein is CASSPAQRPGGETQYF. The gene calls are TRBV9 and TRBJ2-5, with D perhaps matching TRBD2 (5 bases). The CDR3 consists of 16 residues. Germline lookup yields CDR1 SGDLS and CDR2 YYNGEE. Trimming pared 4 bases from V and 5 bases from J, leaving 21 bases between.

The CDR3 loop reads CASSQLGQPLHF. CDR3 DNA: TGTGCCAGCAGCCAACTCGGACAGCCCCTCCACTTT. V gene TRBV14 combines with J gene TRBJ1-6, with D maybe TRBD1 (6 bases). The V end lost 2 bases, the J end lost 13 bases, and 9 bases lay between the germline ends. CDR3 size: 12 residues. The germline V gene encodes CDR1 SGHDN and CDR2 FVKESK.

This clone was found a few times. J is TRBJ1-1 and V is TRBV2; unclear D gene. V was cut by 4 bases and J by 7 bases, with 7 bases left in between. The CDR3 length is 11 residues. The germline V gene has CDR1 SNHLY and CDR2 FYNNEI. CDR3 in amino acids: CASSVNREAFF. As DNA, the CDR3 is TGTGCCAGCAGTGTTAATCGTGAAGCTTTCTTT.

The J gene is TRBJ2-7, the V gene TRBV5-6; D possibly corresponds to TRBD1 (5 bases). This CDR3 contains 13 residues. Trimming shortened V by 4 bases and J by 4 bases, and 12 bases separated the two germline ends. CDR1 SGHDT and CDR2 YYEEEE come from the germline V gene. The CDR3 loop reads CASSVGPGYEQYF. The DNA for the CDR3 is TGTGCCAGCAGCGTGGGGCCGGGTTACGAGCAGTACTTC.

As DNA, the CDR3 is TGTGCCAGCAGCCCGGGACTAGCGGGACCTTCCTCCTACAATGAGCAGTTCTTC. Encoded protein: CASSPGLAGPSSYNEQFF. The rearrangement uses TRBV5-6 and TRBJ2-1, with 13 bases lining up with TRBD2. The germline V gene encodes CDR1 SGHDT and CDR2 YYEEEE. The CDR3 spans 18 residues. J lost 0 bases, V lost 4 bases, and 7 bases had no gene match.

This chain uses TRBV2 with TRBJ2-5; 7 bases line up with TRBD2. Losses at the gene ends were 5 bases for V and 7 bases for J; bases not matched to a gene: 10. The CDR3 is 14 amino acids. Germline V gives CDR1 SNHLY, CDR2 FYNNEI. CDR3 DNA: TGTGCCAGCAGTCCACTAGCGCCCCAGGGGACCCAGTACTTC. Its translation is CASSPLAPQGTQYF.

The gene calls are TRBV11-1 and TRBJ2-7, with 11 nucleotides matching TRBD1. Germline CDR1 is SGHAT and CDR2 is FQDESV (reference sequence). The CDR3 consists of 17 residues. With V trimmed by 5 bases and J by 0 bases, 9 bases remained unmatched. The CDR3 protein is CASSLGTGGLSSYEQYF. DNA for the CDR3: TGTGCCAGCAGCCTTGGGACAGGGGGTTTAAGCTCCTACGAGCAGTACTTC.

The chain recombines TRBV6-5 with TRBJ2-7, with D perhaps matching TRBD1 (5 bases). CDR1 and CDR2 (germline): MNHEY, SVGAGI. The CDR3 contains 14 residues. V was trimmed by 7 bases and J by 2 bases, leaving 15 bases between them. CDR3 in amino acids: CASTRDSRTYEQYF. DNA for the CDR3: TGTGCCAGCACTCGCGACAGCCGAACCTACGAGCAGTACTTC.

The chain joins TRBV5-1 to TRBJ1-5, with a weak D call TRBD1 (6 bases). The V end was cut by 4 bases, the J end by 4 bases, with 9 bases between. CDR1 is SGHRS, CDR2 YFSETQ, per germline. The CDR3 is 13 amino acids. The CDR3 DNA reads TGCGCCAGCAGCCGCGGACAGAATCAGCCCCAGCATTTT. Translated, it gives CASSRGQNQPQHF.

This clone was detected only once. This chain joins TRBV9 and TRBJ2-1; 11 bases align to TRBD2. CDR1 is SGDLS and CDR2 is YYNGEE in the germline V gene. Trimming cost V 3 bases and J 6 bases; bases outside gene matches: 8. The length of the CDR3 is 16 residues. CDR3 in DNA: TGTGCCAGCAGCGCGTCCGGGACTAGCGGAATCAATGAGCAGTTCTTC. It is translated as CASSASGTSGINEQFF.